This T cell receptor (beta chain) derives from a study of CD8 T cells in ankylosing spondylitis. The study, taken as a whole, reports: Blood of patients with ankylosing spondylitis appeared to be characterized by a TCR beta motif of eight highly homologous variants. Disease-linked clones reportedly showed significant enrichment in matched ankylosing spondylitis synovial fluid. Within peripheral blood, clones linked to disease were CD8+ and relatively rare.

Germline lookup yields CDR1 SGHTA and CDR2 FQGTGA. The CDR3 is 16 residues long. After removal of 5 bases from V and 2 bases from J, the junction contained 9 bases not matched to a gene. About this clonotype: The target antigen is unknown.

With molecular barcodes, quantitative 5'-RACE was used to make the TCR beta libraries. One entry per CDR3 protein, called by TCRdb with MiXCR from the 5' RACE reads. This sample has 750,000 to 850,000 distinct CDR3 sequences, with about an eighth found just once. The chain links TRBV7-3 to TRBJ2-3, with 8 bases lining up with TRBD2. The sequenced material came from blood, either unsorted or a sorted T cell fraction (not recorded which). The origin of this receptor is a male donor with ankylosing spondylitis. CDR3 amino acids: CASSPLAGKFTDTQYF. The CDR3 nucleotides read TGTGCCAGCAGCCCGTTAGCGGGGAAGTTCACAGATACGCAGTATTTT.